A single sample gave rise to the 8 T cell receptor beta chains below, sequenced in a study of blood T cell repertoires in COVID-19. TCRdb's table, derived via immunoSEQ multiplex PCR, lists solely in-frame clones and lacks some. This sample carries a few hundred thousand clones, 85% to 90% of them seen once, and the ten largest clones take almost 9.5%. The specimen was PBMCs or T cells enriched from blood (not recorded which). All receptors derive from a woman aged 30 to 39 who had recovered from COVID-19.

For this clone: Other DNA sequences in this sample translate to the same CDR3. The genes are TRBV5-1 and TRBJ2-7, with a weak D call TRBD1 (6 bases). This CDR3 has 13 residues. The V end was cut by 1 base, the J end by 1 base, with 6 bases between. The germline gives CDR1 SGHRS, CDR2 YFSETQ. CDR3 bases: TGCGCCAGCAGCTTGACAGGGTCCTACGAGCAGTACTTC. Its translation is CASSLTGSYEQYF.

The chain recombines TRBV7-3 with TRBJ2-1; a weak D match, TRBD1 (6 bases). The length of the CDR3 is 15 residues. V was cut by 4 bases and J by 4 bases, with 14 bases left in between. In germline, CDR1 is SGHTA, CDR2 FQGTGA. The CDR3 spells CASSSSGTKYNEQFF. CDR3 nucleotide sequence: TGTGCCAGCAGCTCGTCCGGGACAAAGTACAATGAGCAGTTCTTC. Looking up the rest from reference TRBV7-3 and TRBJ2-1 gives the full variable domain: GAGVSQTPSNKVTEKGKYVELRCDPISGHTALYWYRQSLGQGPEFLIYFQGTGAADDSGLPNDRFFAVRPEGSVSTLKIQRTERGDSAVYLCASSSSGTKYNEQFFGPGTRLTVL.

The chain has TRBV7-9 and TRBJ2-7, with D possibly being TRBD1 (6 bases). The germline V gene encodes CDR1 SEHNR and CDR2 FQNEAQ (reference sequence). This CDR3 is 13 amino acids long. V dropped 3 bases and J dropped 5 bases, with 11 bases sitting between them. CDR3 protein: CASSLLQGNEQYF. CDR3 nucleotide sequence: TGTGCCAGCAGCTTGCTGCAGGGGAACGAGCAGTACTTC.

This chain's CDR3 is CASSQITGGALGETQYF. The CDR3, as DNA: TGTGCCAGCAGCCAGATTACAGGGGGCGCTTTGGGAGAGACCCAGTACTTC. The chain combines TRBV4-2 with TRBJ2-5; 9 nucleotides align to TRBD1. CDR3 length: 17 residues. V trimming: 3 bases; J trimming: 4 bases; junction bases outside the gene matches: 12. CDR1 LGHNA and CDR2 YNFKEQ come from the germline V gene.

This chain uses TRBV28 with TRBJ1-1, with D possibly TRBD1 on 5 matching bases. CDR1 MDHEN and CDR2 SYDVKM come from the germline V gene. The V end lost 3 bases, the J end lost 5 bases, and 13 bases lay between the germline ends. The length of the CDR3 is 14 residues. CDR3 nucleotides: TGTGCCAGCAGTTTCGGGGGGTTCGGGACTGAAGCTTTCTTT. Amino acids: CASSFGGFGTEAFF.

The J gene is TRBJ2-3, the V gene TRBV20-1, with TRBD2 identical over 8 bases. The V segment lost 3 bases and the J segment 8 bases; nucleotides outside the gene matches: 7. Germline CDR1 and CDR2: DFQATT and SNEGSKA (reference sequence). CDR3 length: 13 residues. CDR3 sequence (DNA): TGCAGTGCTAGTAACGGGGGGGGTTTTACGCAGTATTTT. Amino acids: CSASNGGGFTQYF.

The genes are TRBV11-2 and TRBJ2-3; possibly TRBD2 for D (6 bases). The V gene lost 1 base and the J gene lost 4 bases, with 12 bases spanning the gap. The CDR3 extends over 15 amino acids. Germline CDR1 is SGHAT and CDR2 is FQNNGV. The CDR3 is CASSLVAGPPDTQYF. The CDR3 DNA follows: TGTGCCAGCAGCTTAGTCGCGGGACCCCCAGATACGCAGTATTTT.

The V call is TRBV2, the J call TRBJ1-4; TRBD1 agrees at 7 bases. Per the germline V gene, CDR1 is SNHLY and CDR2 is FYNNEI. The CDR3 contains 14 residues. Trimming took 4 bases from V and 5 from J; bases not matched to a gene: 4. The CDR3 loop is CASSVQGGNEKLFF. The DNA for the CDR3 is TGTGCCAGCAGTGTTCAGGGGGGAAATGAAAAACTGTTTTTT.